The T cell receptor (beta chain) under discussion was sequenced for a study of brain T cells in children with intractable seizures. Clones were sequenced by immunoSEQ multiplex PCR, and TCRdb holds only the in-frame ones, with some missing. Here the sample spans approximately 41,000 clones, 90% being singletons. Trimming removed 4 bases from V and 4 bases from J; junction bases left unmatched: 5. CDR1 is LGHDT and CDR2 is YNNKEL in the germline V gene (reference sequence). The length of the CDR3 is 15 residues. This sequence joins TRBV3-1 (or the pseudogene TRBV3-2) and TRBJ1-4; 8 bases are a match to TRBD1. The material sequenced was peripheral blood, taken at surgery. The sequence was obtained from a girl aged 2-10 years with tuberous sclerosis and intractable seizures. CDR3 sequence (DNA): TGTGCCAGCAGCCGCCGTGGGACAGGTAATGAAAAACTGTTTTTT. As protein: CASSRRGTGNEKLFF.